Each of the 3 T cell receptor beta chains below was sequenced from the same sample in a study of monozygotic twins with inflammatory bowel disease. TCRdb re-called the 5' RACE reads; every CDR3 protein appears as one record, without DNA. The table lists about 300,000 distinct CDR3 sequences. The sequencing input was blood. Source of these receptors: a human donor with ulcerative colitis or Crohn's disease, or a healthy co-twin of an affected twin (not recorded which).

This rearrangement joins TRBV27 to TRBJ1-2; TCRdb indicates TRBD1, and absent DNA this call remains unverified. Germline V gene lookup returns CDR1 MNHEY and CDR2 SMNVEV (reference sequence). The CDR3 spans 16 residues. The CDR3: CASKAGVRDSNYGYTF.

V and J are TRBV2 and TRBJ1-5; TCRdb calls TRBD1, which cannot be checked without DNA. CDR1 is SNHLY and CDR2 is FYNNEI in the germline V gene. There are 15 residues in the CDR3. The CDR3 loop is CASSEAEGPGQPQHF.

J is TRBJ2-1 and V is TRBV27; there is no DNA to check the TCRdb D call of TRBD2. This CDR3 region has 18 residues. Germline-derived CDR1 and CDR2 are MNHEY and SMNVEV (reference sequence). CDR3 sequence: CASSLLLSGGSSYNEQFF.